This is a list of T cell receptor beta chains from one sample in a study of T cell responses to AZD1222 COVID-19 vaccine. The data were produced by immunoSEQ multiplex PCR, yet TCRdb's version contains in-frame clones alone and is incomplete. This sample has about 75,000 clones, with about 91% found just once. The specimen comprised peripheral blood, sampled 28 days after the second dose of the MenACWY control vaccine. These receptor sequences come from an adult who received the MenACWY meningococcal vaccine as a control. Both conserved end residues are part of each CDR3. The D gene is left open where the match is weak. Rows give clone size only sometimes, using once, few, many, or a class for an expanded clone.

j_gene,v_gene,abundance,d_gene,CDR3aa,CDR3nt
TRBJ1-2,TRBV28,.,.,CASSLRWTANYGYTF,TGTGCCAGCAGTTTAAGGTGGACGGCCAACTATGGCTACACCTTC
TRBJ2-7,TRBV2,few,TRBD2,CASLERGYYEQYF,TGTGCCAGCTTGGAGCGGGGATACTACGAGCAGTACTTC
TRBJ2-3,TRBV7-7,.,TRBD2,CASSSGGAFAGDTQYF,TGTGCCAGCAGCTCGGGGGGGGCATTCGCGGGAGATACGCAGTATTTT
TRBJ1-6,TRBV6-5,.,TRBD1,CASTRTGANSPLHF,TGTGCCAGCACCCGCACAGGGGCCAATTCACCCCTCCACTTT
TRBJ1-1,TRBV7-2,once,.,CASSPESLVGPYYTEAFF,TGTGCCAGCAGCCCCGAAAGTCTAGTTGGGCCCTATTACACTGAAGCTTTCTTT
TRBJ1-1,TRBV19,.,.,CASSLPQVRTEAFF,TGTGCCAGTAGTCTACCCCAGGTGAGGACTGAAGCTTTCTTT
TRBJ2-5,TRBV7-9,.,TRBD1,CASSATGLETQYF,TGTGCCAGCAGCGCGACAGGGCTAGAGACCCAGTACTTC
TRBJ2-5,TRBV19,.,.,CASSIDLQLQETQYF,TGTGCCAGTAGTATAGATCTACAGCTACAAGAGACCCAGTACTTC
TRBJ1-1,TRBV3-1/TRBV3-2,.,TRBD1,CASSRGQGPSPTEAFF,TGTGCCAGCAGCCGGGGACAGGGACCTTCCCCCACTGAAGCTTTCTTT
TRBJ2-3,TRBV19,.,TRBD1,CASSMRGQGTDTQYF,TGTGCCAGTAGTATGAGGGGGCAGGGGACAGATACGCAGTATTTT
TRBJ2-1,TRBV18,.,TRBD2,CASSPPSGGLYNEQFF,TGTGCCAGCTCACCACCGAGCGGGGGGCTCTACAATGAGCAGTTCTTC
TRBJ2-3,TRBV7-6,.,.,CASSLEVSPDTQYF,TGTGCCAGCAGCTTAGAGGTCTCCCCAGATACGCAGTATTTT
TRBJ2-7,TRBV6-1,.,.,CASSEVPGAPYEQYF,TGTGCCAGCAGTGAAGTCCCAGGTGCCCCCTACGAGCAGTACTTC
TRBJ1-6,TRBV19,.,TRBD1,CASSDQGARSPLHF,TGTGCCAGTAGTGACCAGGGGGCACGTTCACCCCTCCACTTT
TRBJ1-1,TRBV21-1,.,.,CASSADPSVTEAFF,TGTGCCAGCAGCGCCGACCCTTCGGTCACTGAAGCTTTCTTT
TRBJ1-1,TRBV6-5,.,TRBD1,CASSYSAGGTEAFF,TGTGCCAGCAGTTACTCAGCAGGGGGCACTGAAGCTTTCTTT
TRBJ2-7,TRBV6-5,.,TRBD2,CASRRTTSGVYEQYF,TGTGCCAGCAGGCGCACTACTAGCGGGGTCTACGAGCAGTACTTC
TRBJ1-3,TRBV19,.,.,CASSITGSGNTIYF,TGTGCCAGTAGTATTACAGGGTCTGGAAACACCATATATTTT
TRBJ1-6,TRBV6-5,.,.,CASMKRGSYNSPLHF,TGTGCCAGCATGAAAAGGGGCTCCTATAATTCACCCCTCCACTTT
TRBJ2-3,TRBV10-2,.,TRBD2,CASRERGSTDTQYF,TGCGCCAGCCGGGAGCGGGGATCCACAGATACGCAGTATTTT
TRBJ2-1,TRBV19,once,.,CASTPRLESYNEQFF,TGTGCCAGTACCCCTCGGTTGGAGTCCTACAATGAGCAGTTCTTC
TRBJ1-2,TRBV11-3,.,TRBD1,CATTRTGFNYGYTF,TGTGCCACTACCCGGACAGGGTTTAACTATGGCTACACCTTC
TRBJ2-3,TRBV12-1,.,.,CASNKSGGSDTQYF,TGTGCCAGCAACAAGTCTGGGGGCTCAGATACGCAGTATTTT
TRBJ2-7,TRBV18,.,.,CASSQGTDPYEQYF,TGTGCCAGCTCCCAAGGGACCGACCCCTACGAGCAGTACTTC
TRBJ2-5,TRBV28,medium-sized,TRBD2,CASSLIAGEETQYF,TGTGCCAGCAGTTTAATAGCGGGGGAAGAGACCCAGTACTTC
TRBJ1-6,TRBV5-6,once,TRBD1,CASSWTRTGSGSPLHF,TGTGCCAGCAGCTGGACCCGGACAGGGAGTGGTTCACCCCTCCACTTT
TRBJ2-4,TRBV30,once,.,CAWSVLEGHIQYF,TGTGCCTGGAGTGTACTGGAGGGACACATTCAGTACTTC
TRBJ1-2,TRBV27,.,.,CASSLMFGERDYGYTF,TGTGCCAGCAGTTTAATGTTTGGGGAAAGGGACTATGGCTACACCTTC
TRBJ1-5,TRBV7-8,.,.,CASSVGSKDSLSYQPQHF,TGTGCCAGCAGCGTTGGTTCGAAGGACAGCTTATCCTATCAGCCCCAGCATTTT
TRBJ2-1,TRBV18,once,TRBD1,CASSPRDRVNEQFF,TGTGCCAGCTCACCACGGGACAGGGTGAATGAGCAGTTCTTC
TRBJ1-1,TRBV5-6,once,.,CASSLRQGMNTEAFF,TGTGCCAGCAGCTTACGACAAGGCATGAACACTGAAGCTTTCTTT
TRBJ2-1,TRBV7-3,few,TRBD2,CASSLYGGADASEQFF,TGTGCCAGCAGCTTGTACGGGGGGGCCGATGCCAGTGAGCAGTTCTTC
TRBJ1-6,TRBV5-1,.,.,CASSLAPGLDNSPLHF,TGCGCCAGCAGCTTGGCCCCCGGGTTGGATAATTCACCCCTCCACTTT
TRBJ1-5,TRBV28,.,TRBD1,CASSSWTGGLSNQPQHF,TGTGCCAGCAGTTCCTGGACAGGGGGCTTAAGCAATCAGCCCCAGCATTTT
TRBJ1-5,TRBV6-5,.,.,CASSYLKDSNQPQHF,TGTGCCAGCAGTTACCTTAAAGATAGCAATCAGCCCCAGCATTTT
TRBJ2-5,TRBV12-3/TRBV12-4,.,.,CASTFHGGETQYF,TGTGCCAGCACTTTCCACGGCGGGGAGACCCAGTACTTC
TRBJ2-7,TRBV6-2/TRBV6-3,.,.,CASSYYSEGGDEQYF,TGTGCCAGCAGTTACTACTCCGAGGGTGGGGACGAGCAGTACTTC
TRBJ1-1,TRBV5-1,medium-sized,TRBD1,CASSSGQGTEAFF,TGCGCCAGCAGCTCGGGACAGGGAACTGAAGCTTTCTTT
TRBJ2-7,TRBV12-3/TRBV12-4,.,TRBD1,CASSLVDRGEQYF,TGTGCCAGCAGTTTAGTCGACAGGGGCGAGCAGTACTTC
TRBJ1-4,TRBV7-2,.,.,CASSRDLHEKLFF,TGTGCCAGCAGCCGGGACTTGCACGAAAAACTGTTTTTT
TRBJ1-2,TRBV7-2,.,TRBD1,CASSSGQGYGYTF,TGTGCCAGCAGCTCGGGACAGGGGTATGGCTACACCTTC
TRBJ1-6,TRBV28,.,.,CASSPHASNSPLHF,TGTGCCAGCAGTCCTCACGCCTCGAATTCACCCCTCCACTTT
TRBJ2-3,TRBV14,.,TRBD2,CASSQGGSGGRPSTDTQYF,TGTGCCAGCAGCCAAGGAGGTAGCGGGGGGCGACCTAGCACAGATACGCAGTATTTT
TRBJ1-4,TRBV28,.,.,CASRPTGGVEKLFF,TGTGCCAGCAGACCGACAGGAGGAGTTGAAAAACTGTTTTTT